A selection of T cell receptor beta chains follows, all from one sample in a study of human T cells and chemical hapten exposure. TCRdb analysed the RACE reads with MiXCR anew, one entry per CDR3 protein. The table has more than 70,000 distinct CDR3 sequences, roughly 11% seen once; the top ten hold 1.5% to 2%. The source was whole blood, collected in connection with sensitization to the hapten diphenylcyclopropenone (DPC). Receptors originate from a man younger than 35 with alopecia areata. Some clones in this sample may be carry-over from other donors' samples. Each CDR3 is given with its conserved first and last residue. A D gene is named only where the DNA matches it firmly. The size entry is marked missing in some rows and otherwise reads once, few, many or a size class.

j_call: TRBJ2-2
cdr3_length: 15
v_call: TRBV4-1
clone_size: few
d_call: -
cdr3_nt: TGCGCCAGCAGCCCTAATTGGTGGTACGCCGGGGAGCTGTTTTTT
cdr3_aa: CASSPNWWYAGELFF

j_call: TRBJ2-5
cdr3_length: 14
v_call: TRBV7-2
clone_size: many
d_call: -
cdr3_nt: TGTGCCAGCAGCCTCCAGGGGAGGCAAGAGACCCAGTACTTC
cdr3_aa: CASSLQGRQETQYF

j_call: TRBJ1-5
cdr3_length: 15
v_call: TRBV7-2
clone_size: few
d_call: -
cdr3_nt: TGTGCCAGCAGCTTAGGGGTAGATAGCAATCAGCCCCAGCATTTT
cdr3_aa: CASSLGVDSNQPQHF

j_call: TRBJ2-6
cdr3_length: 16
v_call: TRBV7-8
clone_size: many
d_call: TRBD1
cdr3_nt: TGTGCCAGCAGCCCAGGGGGCCCCACTGGGGCCAACGTCCTGACTTTC
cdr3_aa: CASSPGGPTGANVLTF

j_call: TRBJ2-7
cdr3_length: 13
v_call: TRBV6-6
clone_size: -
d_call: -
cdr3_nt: TGTGCCAGCAGACCCGGTCCTTCAGGGGAGCAGTACTTC
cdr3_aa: CASRPGPSGEQYF

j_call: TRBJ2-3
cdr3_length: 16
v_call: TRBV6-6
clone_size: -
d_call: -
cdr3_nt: TGTGCCAGCAGTTACTCGTGGGACATCAGCACAGATACGCAGTATTTT
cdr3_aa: CASSYSWDISTDTQYF

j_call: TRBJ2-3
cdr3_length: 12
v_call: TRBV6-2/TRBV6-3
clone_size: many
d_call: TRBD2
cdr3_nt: TGTGCCAGCAGTTACACGGGAGGTCAGCAGTATTTT
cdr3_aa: CASSYTGGQQYF

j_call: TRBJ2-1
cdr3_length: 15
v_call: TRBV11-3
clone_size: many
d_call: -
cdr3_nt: TGTGCCAGCAGCTTAACAGGGTCCCCCTACAATGAGCAGTTCTTC
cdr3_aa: CASSLTGSPYNEQFF

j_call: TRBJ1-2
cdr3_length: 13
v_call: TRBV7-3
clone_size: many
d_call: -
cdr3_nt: TGTGCCAGCAGCTTAAACTCCCGTCTGGGCTACACCTTC
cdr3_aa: CASSLNSRLGYTF

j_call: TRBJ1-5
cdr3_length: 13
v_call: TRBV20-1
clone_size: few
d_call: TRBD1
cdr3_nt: TGCAGTGCTCTCAGACAGGGCGGGCAGCCCCAGCATTTT
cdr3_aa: CSALRQGGQPQHF